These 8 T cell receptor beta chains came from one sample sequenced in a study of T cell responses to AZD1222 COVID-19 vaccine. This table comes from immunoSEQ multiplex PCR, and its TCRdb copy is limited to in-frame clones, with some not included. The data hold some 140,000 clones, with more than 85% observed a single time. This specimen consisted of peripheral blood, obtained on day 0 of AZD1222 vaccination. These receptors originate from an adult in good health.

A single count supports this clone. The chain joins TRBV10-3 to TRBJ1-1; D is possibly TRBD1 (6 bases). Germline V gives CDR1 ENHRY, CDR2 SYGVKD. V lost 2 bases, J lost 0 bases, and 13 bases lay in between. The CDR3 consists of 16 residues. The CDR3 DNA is TGTGCCATCAGTGAGAGACAGGCCATCATGAACACTGAAGCTTTCTTT. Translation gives CAISERQAIMNTEAFF.

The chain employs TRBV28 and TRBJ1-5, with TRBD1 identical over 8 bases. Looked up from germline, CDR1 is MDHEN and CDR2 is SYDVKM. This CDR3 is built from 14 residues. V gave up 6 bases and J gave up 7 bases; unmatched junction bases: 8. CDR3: CASSLTGGSQPQHF. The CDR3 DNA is TGTGCCAGCAGCCTCACAGGGGGAAGCCAGCCCCAGCATTTT. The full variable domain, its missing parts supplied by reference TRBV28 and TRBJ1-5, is DVKVTQSSRYLVKRTGEKVFLECVQDMDHENMFWYRQDPGLGLRLIYFSYDVKMKEKGDIPEGYSVSREKKERFSLILESASTNQTSMYLCASSLTGGSQPQHFGDGTRLSIL.

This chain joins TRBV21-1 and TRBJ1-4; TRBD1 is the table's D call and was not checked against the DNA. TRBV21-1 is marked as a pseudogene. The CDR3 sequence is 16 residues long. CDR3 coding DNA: TGTGCCAGCAGCAAAAGGTGGGACAATGTAAGGGAAAAACTGTTTTTT. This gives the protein CASSKRWDNVREKLFF.

The CDR3, as DNA: TGTGCCAGCAGCCGTACATGGGGGCAGCCCCAGCATTTT. Residues: CASSRTWGQPQHF. V gene TRBV6-5 combines with J gene TRBJ1-5; tentative D call: TRBD1 (5 bases). CDR1 MNHEY and CDR2 SVGAGI come from the germline V gene. V lost 6 bases and J 7 bases, leaving 13 bases between the germline ends. This CDR3 spans 13 amino acids.

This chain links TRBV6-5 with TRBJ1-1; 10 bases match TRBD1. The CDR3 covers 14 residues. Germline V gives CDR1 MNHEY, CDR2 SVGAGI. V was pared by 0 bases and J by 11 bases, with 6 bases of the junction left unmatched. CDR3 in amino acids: CASSYSGTGEEAFF. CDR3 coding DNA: TGTGCCAGCAGTTACTCTGGGACAGGGGAGGAGGCTTTCTTT.

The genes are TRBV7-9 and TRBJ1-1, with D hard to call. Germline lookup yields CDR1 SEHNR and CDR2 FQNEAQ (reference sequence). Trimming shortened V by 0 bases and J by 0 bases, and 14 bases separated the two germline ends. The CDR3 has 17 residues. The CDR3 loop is CASSLAKDAAMNTEAFF. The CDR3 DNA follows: TGTGCCAGCAGCTTAGCGAAGGATGCGGCCATGAACACTGAAGCTTTCTTT.

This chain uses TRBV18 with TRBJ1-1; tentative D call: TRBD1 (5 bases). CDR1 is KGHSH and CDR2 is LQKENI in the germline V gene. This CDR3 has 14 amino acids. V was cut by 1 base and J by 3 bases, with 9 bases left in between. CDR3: CASSPQGYDTEAFF. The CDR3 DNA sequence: TGTGCCAGCTCACCACAGGGGTACGACACTGAAGCTTTCTTT.

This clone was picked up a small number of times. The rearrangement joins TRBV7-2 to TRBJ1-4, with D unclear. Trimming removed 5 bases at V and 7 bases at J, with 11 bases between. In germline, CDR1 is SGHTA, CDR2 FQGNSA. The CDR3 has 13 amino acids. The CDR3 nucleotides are TGTGCCAGCAGCGAGGAGTTAGCTGAAAAACTGTTTTTT. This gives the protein CASSEELAEKLFF.